The clone carrying this TCR beta chain showed up just a few times. Its antigen remains unidentified. The data were obtained in a study of vaccination and CD4 T cells after COVID-19. Study overall: Nasal swab PCR detected SARS-CoV-2 in convalescent patients; about 9 had mild disease, one severe. Two mRNA vaccine doses were given, either BNT162b2 or mRNA-1273.

Sequencing of DNA taken from cultured CD4+ T cells relied on the Oncomine TCR Beta short-read assay. Via MiXCR, TCRdb re-called the PCR reads, giving one row per CDR3 protein. The table shows thousands of distinct CDR3 sequences, with about 25% occurring only once. Sample treatment: roughly 10-day PBMC culture with coronavirus spike peptide pools or control peptides (ViraFEST assay). For ViraFEST, peptide pools expanded antigen-specific T cells, after which the TCRs were sequenced. CDR1 and CDR2 (germline): LNHDA, SQIVND (reference sequence). Trimming took 6 bases from V and 4 from J, leaving 10 bases between them. The CDR3 has 13 residues.

V gene TRBV19 combines with J gene TRBJ2-1; no clear D. The sequencing used CD4+ T cells from blood, cultured in vitro, collected after SARS-CoV-2 vaccination. The receptor comes from a human donor who had recovered from COVID-19. CDR3: CASSTKGYNEQFF. The CDR3 DNA reads TGTGCCAGTAGCACTAAGGGATACAATGAGCAGTTCTTC.